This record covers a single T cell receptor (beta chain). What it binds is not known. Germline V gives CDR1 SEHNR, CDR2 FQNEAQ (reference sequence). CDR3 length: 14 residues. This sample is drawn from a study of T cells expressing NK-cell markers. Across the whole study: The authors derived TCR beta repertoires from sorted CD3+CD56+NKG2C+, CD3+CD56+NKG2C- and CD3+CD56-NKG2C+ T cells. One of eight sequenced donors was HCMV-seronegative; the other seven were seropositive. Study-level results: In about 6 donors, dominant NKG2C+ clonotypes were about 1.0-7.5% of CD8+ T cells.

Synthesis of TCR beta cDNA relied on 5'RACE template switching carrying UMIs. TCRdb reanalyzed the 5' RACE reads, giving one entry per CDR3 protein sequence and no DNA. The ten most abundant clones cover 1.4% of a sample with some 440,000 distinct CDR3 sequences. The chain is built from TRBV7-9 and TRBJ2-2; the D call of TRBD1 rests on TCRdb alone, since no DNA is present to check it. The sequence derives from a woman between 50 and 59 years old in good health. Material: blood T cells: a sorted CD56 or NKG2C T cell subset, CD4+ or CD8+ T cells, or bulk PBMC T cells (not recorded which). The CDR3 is CASSSEGRFGELFF.